A selection of T cell receptor beta chains follows, all from one sample in a study of T-cell memory formation after mild COVID-19. TCRdb re-called the 5' RACE reads with MiXCR, one entry per CDR3 protein. The data show 580,000 or so distinct CDR3 sequences, with roughly 17% seen just once and about 8.6% held by the top ten. Material: PBMCs or a T cell subset sorted from them (not recorded which). The receptor set was obtained from an adult woman who had mild COVID-19 (a few samples of this study predate the infection). Cell type and time point are not known. CDR3s include the opening cysteine and the closing phenylalanine or tryptophan. The order of the fields is D gene, clone size, V gene, J gene, CDR3 DNA, CDR3 protein. A D gene is named only where the DNA matches it firmly. Clone size is stated in some rows and not others, as once, few, many or a class when expanded.

-	few	TRBV7-9	TRBJ1-1	TGTGCCAGCAGGGGGCCTGGGTGGAACACTGAAGCTTTCTTT	CASRGPGWNTEAFF
-	-	TRBV5-1	TRBJ2-7	TGCGCCAGCAGCTCGGTCGGCAGGGACTCCTACGAGCAGTACTTC	CASSSVGRDSYEQYF
TRBD2	-	TRBV11-2	TRBJ2-1	TGTGCCAGCAACTCGGGACTAGCGGGAGGGCCGGGGTCCTACAATGAGCAGTTCTTC	CASNSGLAGGPGSYNEQFF
-	few	TRBV9	TRBJ1-2	TGTGCCAGCAGCGTAGGGGGGGATTTCGTCTATGGCTACACCTTC	CASSVGGDFVYGYTF
-	many	TRBV6-5	TRBJ1-2	TGTGCCAGCAGTTACACGGGGTTCCTAAGCTACACCTTC	CASSYTGFLSYTF
TRBD1	-	TRBV29-1	TRBJ2-2	TGCAGCGTTCGAACAGGGGTCACCGGGGAGCTGTTTTTT	CSVRTGVTGELFF
TRBD2	-	TRBV6-2/TRBV6-3	TRBJ2-1	TGTGCCAGCAGTCTAAAGGGACTAGCGGGGAGCCGATACAATGAGCAGTTCTTC	CASSLKGLAGSRYNEQFF
-	-	TRBV7-9	TRBJ1-5	TGTGCCAGCAGCTTAGATGTGTTGGGGAATAGCAATCAGCCCCAGCATTTT	CASSLDVLGNSNQPQHF
-	few	TRBV7-6	TRBJ1-1	TGTGCCAGCAGCTTAGTCGCAGGGGCGAACACTGAAGCTTTCTTT	CASSLVAGANTEAFF
TRBD2	few	TRBV6-5	TRBJ2-7	TGTGCCAGCAGTTACGGGGGGGGACTGTACGAGCAGTACTTC	CASSYGGGLYEQYF
-	-	TRBV5-4	TRBJ2-2	TGTGCCAGCCCGGGCCCCACCGGGGAGCTGTTTTTT	CASPGPTGELFF
-	few	TRBV6-5	TRBJ1-1	TGTGCCAGCAGTTACTCGAGAGGGACAAGGATTTACACTGAAGCTTTCTTT	CASSYSRGTRIYTEAFF
-	once	TRBV24-1	TRBJ1-6	TGTGCCACCAGTGATCAGGATTCACCCCTCCACTTT	CATSDQDSPLHF
TRBD1	-	TRBV30	TRBJ1-6	TGTGCCTCGGACAGGGATCCGTCACCCCTCCACTTT	CASDRDPSPLHF
TRBD2	-	TRBV24-1	TRBJ2-1	TGTGCCACCGGATTAGCGGGAGGGGTCGGTAATGAGCAGTTCTTC	CATGLAGGVGNEQFF
-	few	TRBV5-5	TRBJ1-1	TGTGCCAGCAGTATCCAGGGGACTGAAGCTTTCTTT	CASSIQGTEAFF
-	-	TRBV29-1	TRBJ1-1	TGCAGCCCCACCCAGGGTAACACTGAAGCTTTCTTT	CSPTQGNTEAFF
TRBD1	-	TRBV29-1	TRBJ1-1	TGCAGCGTTTATTACCGGGACAGCAACACTGAAGCTTTCTTT	CSVYYRDSNTEAFF
-	few	TRBV5-1	TRBJ2-2	TGCGCCAGCAGCTTTGGGCTAACCGGGGAGCTGTTTTTT	CASSFGLTGELFF
-	few	TRBV6-2/TRBV6-3	TRBJ2-7	TGTGCCAGCAACCAGGGTACTCAAGGGGAGCAGTACTTC	CASNQGTQGEQYF
-	-	TRBV5-4	TRBJ2-7	TGTGCCAGCAGCTTGGGGGGGCCGGGGGACGACGAGCAGTACTTC	CASSLGGPGDDEQYF
-	-	TRBV7-6	TRBJ2-5	TGTGCCAGCAGCTTAGTAGCTAGCCTAGTTCAAGAGACCCAGTACTTC	CASSLVASLVQETQYF
-	few	TRBV5-6	TRBJ1-5	TGTGCCAGCAGCTTATCAGACGGAGGCTATCAGCCCCAGCATTTT	CASSLSDGGYQPQHF
-	-	TRBV9	TRBJ1-5	TGTGCCAGCAGCGTAGGAGGCTTAAATCAGCCCCAGCATTTT	CASSVGGLNQPQHF
-	-	TRBV7-7	TRBJ2-1	TGTGCTAGCAGCACGGACAGTTACAATGAGCAGTTCTTC	CASSTDSYNEQFF